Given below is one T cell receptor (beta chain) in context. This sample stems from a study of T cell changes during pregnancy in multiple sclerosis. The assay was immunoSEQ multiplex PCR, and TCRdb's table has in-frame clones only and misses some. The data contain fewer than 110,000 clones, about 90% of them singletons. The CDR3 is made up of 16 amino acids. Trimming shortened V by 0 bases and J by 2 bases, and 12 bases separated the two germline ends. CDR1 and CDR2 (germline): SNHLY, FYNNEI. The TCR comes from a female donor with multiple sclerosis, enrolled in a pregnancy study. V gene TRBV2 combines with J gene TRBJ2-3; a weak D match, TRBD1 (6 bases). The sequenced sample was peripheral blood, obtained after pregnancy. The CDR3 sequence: CASSEARTVLTDTQYF. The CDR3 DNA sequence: TGTGCCAGCAGTGAAGCGAGGACAGTGCTCACAGATACGCAGTATTTT.